Reported below is one T cell receptor (beta chain). The antigen remains undetermined. Germline assignment: CDR1 SNHLY and CDR2 FYNNEI. The CDR3 loop spans 16 amino acids. With 5 bases clipped from V and 3 bases from J, the junction kept 2 bases outside the gene matches. 60 Vbeta and 13 Jbeta primers were used in PCR. The data were produced by immunoSEQ multiplex PCR, yet TCRdb's version contains in-frame clones alone and is incomplete. The repertoire consists of some 170,000 clones, with around 78% occurring once and the leading ten covering less than 1.2%. These data belong to a study of cytomegalovirus exposure and HLA in healthy donors. Overall study findings and caveats: Earlier analysis found most TCR beta V segments productive about 87% or about 30% of the time. Later analysis showed most CMV-associated TCR beta chains appearing HLA-restricted.

The sequence came from a woman in her thirties or forties in good health and CMV-seronegative. The rearrangement joins TRBV2 to TRBJ2-1; 15 bases align to TRBD2. Sequencing input: PBMCs. The CDR3 reads CASSRTSGRDYNEQFF. The CDR3 DNA reads TGTGCCAGCAGTAGGACTAGCGGGAGGGACTACAATGAGCAGTTCTTC.